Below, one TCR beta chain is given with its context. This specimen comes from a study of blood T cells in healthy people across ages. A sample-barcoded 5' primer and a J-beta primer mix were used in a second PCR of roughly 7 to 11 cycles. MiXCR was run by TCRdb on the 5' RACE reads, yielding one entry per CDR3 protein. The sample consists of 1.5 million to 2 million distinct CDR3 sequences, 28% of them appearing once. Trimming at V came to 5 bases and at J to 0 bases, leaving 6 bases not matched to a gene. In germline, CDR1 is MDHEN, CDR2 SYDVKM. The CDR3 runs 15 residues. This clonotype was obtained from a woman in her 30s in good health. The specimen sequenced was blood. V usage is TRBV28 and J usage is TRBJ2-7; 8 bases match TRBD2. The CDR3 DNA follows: TGTGCCAGCAGTCGAAGCGGGAGCGCCTCCTACGAGCAGTACTTC. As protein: CASSRSGSASYEQYF.